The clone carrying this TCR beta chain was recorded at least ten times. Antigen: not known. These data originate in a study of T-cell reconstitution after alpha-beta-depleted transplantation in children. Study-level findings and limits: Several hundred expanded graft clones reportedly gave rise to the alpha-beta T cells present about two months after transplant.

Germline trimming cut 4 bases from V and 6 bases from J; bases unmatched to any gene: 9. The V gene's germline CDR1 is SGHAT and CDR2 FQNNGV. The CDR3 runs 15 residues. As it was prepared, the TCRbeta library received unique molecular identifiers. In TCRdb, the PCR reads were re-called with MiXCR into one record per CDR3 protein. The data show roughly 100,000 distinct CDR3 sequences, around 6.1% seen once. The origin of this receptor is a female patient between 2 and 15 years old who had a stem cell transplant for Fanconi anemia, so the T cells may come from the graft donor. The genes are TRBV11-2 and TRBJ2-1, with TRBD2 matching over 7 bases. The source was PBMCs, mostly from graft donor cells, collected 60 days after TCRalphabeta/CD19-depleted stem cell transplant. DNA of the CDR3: TGTGCCAGCAGCTCCGGACCAATAGCGGGCAATGAGCAGTTCTTC. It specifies CASSSGPIAGNEQFF.